Each of the 8 T cell receptor beta chains below was sequenced from the same sample in a study of blood T cell repertoires in COVID-19. The assay was immunoSEQ multiplex PCR, and TCRdb's table has in-frame clones only and misses some. The sample lists 150,000 to 200,000 clones; 70% to 85% were seen once. Sample: peripheral blood. The source of these receptors is a woman of 80 years or more with acute or convalescent COVID-19.

The rearrangement joins TRBV6-6 to TRBJ2-5, with 7 bases that match TRBD2. Germline CDR1 MNHNY, CDR2 SVGAGI (reference sequence). This CDR3 region has 15 residues. Germline trimming cut 5 bases from V and 4 bases from J; bases unmatched to any gene: 10. Here the CDR3 DNA reads TGTGCCAGCAGTGGCGGGCTAGCGGCCGGAGAGACCCAGTACTTC. Encoded protein: CASSGGLAAGETQYF.

In this sample, this clone turned up once. V usage is TRBV5-5 and J usage is TRBJ2-6; tentatively, D is TRBD1 (6 bases). The CDR3 extends over 15 amino acids. Trimming pared 4 bases from V and 11 bases from J, leaving 19 bases between. Germline V lookup: CDR1 SGHKS, CDR2 YYEKEE (reference sequence). CDR3: CASSPPPQGPYVLTF. Here the CDR3 DNA reads TGTGCCAGCAGCCCACCCCCACAGGGCCCTTACGTCCTGACTTTC.

This clone appeared once. The CDR3 sequence is CASSRQSGAYNEQFF. The CDR3 DNA sequence: TGTGCCAGCAGTCGCCAGAGCGGGGCCTACAATGAGCAGTTCTTC. The genes are TRBV6-5 and TRBJ2-1, with 7 bases fitting TRBD2. V was clipped by 5 bases and J by 2 bases; unmatched bases: 6. The CDR3 consists of 15 residues. Germline V gene data show CDR1 as MNHEY and CDR2 as SVGAGI.

The chain uses TRBV11-2 and TRBJ2-3; 11 bases line up with TRBD2. The CDR3 has 17 residues. CDR1 and CDR2 from the germline V gene are SGHAT and FQNNGV. The trim removed 5 bases at V and 2 bases at J, leaving 9 bases unmatched. The CDR3 loop reads CASSPGTSGLLTDTQYF. CDR3 bases: TGTGCCAGCAGCCCCGGGACTAGCGGACTTCTCACAGATACGCAGTATTTT.

The chain couples TRBV11-2 to TRBJ2-7; 7 nucleotides agree with TRBD2. Trimming removed 0 bases from V and 3 bases from J; junction bases left unmatched: 8. Germline lookup yields CDR1 SGHAT and CDR2 FQNNGV. This CDR3 comprises 16 residues. In DNA form, the CDR3 reads TGTGCCAGCAGCTTAGAAGGTCTAGCGGAGCTCTACGAGCAGTACTTC. Translation: CASSLEGLAELYEQYF.

The chain carries TRBV30 and TRBJ2-1, with 7 bases lining up with TRBD2. Per the germline V gene, CDR1 is GTSNPN and CDR2 is SVGIG (reference sequence). V was clipped by 8 bases and J by 5 bases; unmatched bases: 9. The CDR3 runs 13 residues. The chain's CDR3 is CARTRRFNNEQFF. The CDR3 coding sequence is TGTGCCCGGACTAGGCGCTTCAACAATGAGCAGTTCTTC. The full variable domain, with the rest looked up from reference TRBV30 and TRBJ2-1, is SQTIHQWPATLVQPVGSPLSLECTVEGTSNPNLYWYRQAAGRGLQLLFYSVGIGQISSEVPQNLSASRPQDRQFILSSKKLLLSDSGFYLCARTRRFNNEQFFGPGTRLTVL.

The J gene is TRBJ2-5, the V gene TRBV5-4; 8 nucleotides align to TRBD2. From germline, CDR1 is SGHNT and CDR2 YYREEE (reference sequence). V shed 9 bases and J 5 bases; nucleotides not matched to a gene: 9. The CDR3 has 13 residues. The CDR3 DNA reads as TGTGCCACCGGCCTAGCGGGTTCTGAGACCCAGTACTTC. Translating it yields CATGLAGSETQYF.

The rearrangement links TRBV12-3 or TRBV12-4 to TRBJ1-5; possible D gene TRBD1, 5 bases. This CDR3 comprises 12 residues. Trimming removed 6 bases at V and 5 bases at J, with 8 bases between. The CDR3: CASREQDQPQHF. The CDR3 DNA reads TGTGCCAGCAGGGAACAGGATCAGCCCCAGCATTTT.